One and the same sample provided the 17 T cell receptor beta chains below, sequenced in a study of cytomegalovirus exposure and HLA in healthy donors. The PCR ran on 60 Vbeta and 13 Jbeta primers. Here immunoSEQ multiplex PCR was the method, and the copy in TCRdb shows in-frame clones only, minus some. The sample comprises 140,000 or so clones, more than 80% of which are singletons, and around 4.5% rests with the top ten. Sequencing used PBMCs. These receptors all stem from a woman aged 40-49 years in good health and CMV-seropositive.

This chain joins TRBV20-1 and TRBJ2-1; tentative D call: TRBD2 (7 bases). Trimming stripped 7 bases from V and 8 bases from J, with 12 bases between. Germline V gives CDR1 DFQATT, CDR2 SNEGSKA (reference sequence). This CDR3 is 11 amino acids long. The CDR3 region is CSEGGQDEQFF. As DNA, the CDR3 is TGCAGTGAGGGGGGGCAGGATGAGCAGTTCTTC.

This chain connects TRBV11-2 to TRBJ1-2, with 7 bases fitting TRBD1. The germline CDR1 and CDR2 sequences are SGHAT and FQNNGV. V dropped 5 bases and J dropped 2; count of bases not matched to a gene: 5. The CDR3 covers 14 residues. CDR3 region: CASSKGQLNYGYTF. The CDR3 DNA follows: TGTGCCAGCAGCAAGGGACAGTTAAACTATGGCTACACCTTC.

The chain recombines TRBV4-3 with TRBJ2-1, with D unclear. Germline V gives CDR1 LGHNA, CDR2 YSLEER. Trimming pared 0 bases from V and 0 bases from J, leaving 6 bases between. The CDR3 contains 15 residues. The CDR3 DNA reads TGCGCCAGCAGCCAAGATCGCAGCTCCTACAATGAGCAGTTCTTC. Its translation is CASSQDRSSYNEQFF.

The gene calls are TRBV28 and TRBJ2-5; D might be TRBD1 (6 bases). The CDR3 has 11 residues. Germline V lookup: CDR1 MDHEN, CDR2 SYDVKM. V was shortened by 11 bases and J by 5 bases, with 12 bases between the two germline ends. CDR3 bases: TGTGCCGTTCAGGGGACGGAGACCCAGTACTTC. This encodes CAVQGTETQYF.

The V gene is TRBV5-1, the J gene TRBJ2-1, with D possibly matching TRBD2 (6 bases). The CDR3 has 16 residues. Per the germline V gene, CDR1 is SGHRS and CDR2 is YFSETQ. Deletions cut 0 bases from V and 3 bases from J, with 13 bases between. CDR3 residues: CASSLDGTGIYNEQFF. CDR3 nucleotides: TGCGCCAGCAGCTTGGATGGGACTGGGATCTACAATGAGCAGTTCTTC.

The chain joins TRBV11-3 to TRBJ2-7; 11 nucleotides line up with TRBD2. J gave up 2 bases and V 1 base, and 7 bases lay outside the gene matches. The germline V gene has CDR1 SGHNT and CDR2 YENEEA. The CDR3 totals 17 residues. The CDR3 DNA sequence: TGTGCCAGCAGCTTAGCTAGCGGGGGGCCAATGACCTACGAGCAGTACTTC. Translated: CASSLASGGPMTYEQYF.

The chain recombines TRBV5-5 with TRBJ2-2, with TRBD2 identical over 9 bases. V lost 4 bases and J lost 3; bases outside the gene matches: 4. Germline loops: CDR1 SGHKS, CDR2 YYEKEE (reference sequence). The CDR3 contains 15 residues. CDR3 sequence (DNA): TGTGCCAGCAGCGAAGCGGGGGGATACACCGGGGAGCTGTTTTTT. This sequence encodes CASSEAGGYTGELFF.

Note on this clone: Other DNA sequences from this sample encode an identical CDR3 as well. This chain joins TRBV20-1 and TRBJ2-5; D gene unclear. CDR1 is DFQATT, CDR2 SNEGSKA, per germline (reference sequence). The CDR3 length is 11 residues. V was pared by 1 base and J by 5 bases, with 5 bases between. The CDR3 coding sequence is TGCAGTGCTAGAGTGCAGGAGACCCAGTACTTC. It specifies CSARVQETQYF.

This chain links TRBV9 with TRBJ2-7, with D tentatively TRBD2 (5 bases). This CDR3 comprises 13 residues. Germline lookup yields CDR1 SGDLS and CDR2 YYNGEE. Trimming shortened V by 4 bases and J by 6 bases, and 14 bases separated the two germline ends. CDR3 amino acids: CASSPGRGIEQYF. The CDR3 DNA follows: TGTGCCAGCAGCCCCGGGCGAGGGATCGAGCAGTACTTC.

The chain employs TRBV18 and TRBJ1-1; 7 bases match TRBD1. CDR3 length equals 13 residues. From germline, CDR1 is KGHSH and CDR2 LQKENI. The trim removed 2 bases at V and 5 bases at J, leaving 2 bases unmatched. CDR3 bases: TGTGCCAGCTCACCAAACAGGGGAACTGAAGCTTTCTTT. It specifies CASSPNRGTEAFF.

The chain combines TRBV4-1 with TRBJ1-1; 8 bases agree with TRBD1. The CDR3 loop spans 16 amino acids. The germline gives CDR1 MGHRA, CDR2 YSYEKL. After removal of 3 bases from V and 4 bases from J, the junction contained 10 bases not matched to a gene. CDR3: CASSHSQTGVFTEAFF. The CDR3 region has the DNA TGCGCCAGCAGCCATTCACAGACAGGGGTATTCACTGAAGCTTTCTTT.

V is TRBV15 and J is TRBJ1-2; 8 bases map to TRBD1. Germline values: CDR1 LNHNV, CDR2 YYDKDF (reference sequence). V gave up 5 bases and J gave up 6 bases; unmatched junction bases: 5. The CDR3 sequence is 13 residues long. The CDR3 loop is CATSLDRGNGYTF. The CDR3 DNA is TGTGCCACCAGCCTTGACAGGGGAAATGGCTACACCTTC. The full variable domain, with the rest looked up from reference TRBV15 and TRBJ1-2, is DAMVIQNPRYQVTQFGKPVTLSCSQTLNHNVMYWYQQKSSQAPKLLFHYYDKDFNNEADTPDNFQSRRPNTSFCFLDIRSPGLGDTAMYLCATSLDRGNGYTFGSGTRLTVV.

This clone appeared once. The rearrangement links TRBV10-3 to TRBJ2-7, with 14 nucleotides matching TRBD2. The CDR3 length is 14 residues. CDR1 is ENHRY, CDR2 SYGVKD, per germline. V shed 6 bases, J shed 4 bases, and the junction held 2 bases outside the gene matches. The CDR3 DNA is TGTGCCATCAGGGGACTAGCGGGAGAATACGAGCAGTACTTC. Its translation is CAIRGLAGEYEQYF.

This chain joins TRBV19 and TRBJ2-1; D is uncertain. Trimming cost V 4 bases and J 8 bases, with 12 bases left between them. Looked up from germline, CDR1 is LNHDA and CDR2 is SQIVND (reference sequence). This CDR3 comprises 13 residues. This CDR3 reads CASSSEAWDEQFF. Here the CDR3 DNA reads TGTGCCAGTAGTAGTGAGGCTTGGGATGAGCAGTTCTTC.

Regarding this clone: Its ends do not fully match the called genes, so a read error is possible. The chain links TRBV18 to TRBJ2-5, with D unresolved. Germline CDR1 reads KGHSH; CDR2 reads LQKENI. This CDR3 has 14 residues. In nucleotides, the CDR3 is TGTGCCAGCTCACAATACGCGTCACAAGAGGCCCAGTACTTC. Its protein product is CASSQYASQEAQYF.

This chain connects TRBV7-8 to TRBJ1-4; D uncertain. V shed 5 bases and J shed 8 bases, with 18 bases lying between them. This CDR3 region has 15 residues. Germline V gives CDR1 SGHVS, CDR2 FQNEAQ. CDR3 coding DNA: TGTGCCAGCAGCCTCGCCAATCATGGCAGGGAAAAACTGTTTTTT. Its translation is CASSLANHGREKLFF.

This rearrangement joins TRBV6-1 to TRBJ1-2, with 7 bases lining up with TRBD1. Germline CDR1 MNHNS, CDR2 SASEGT. Trimming took 4 bases from V and 2 from J; bases not matched to a gene: 1. The CDR3 extends over 13 amino acids. The CDR3, as DNA: TGTGCCAGCAGTGCGGACAGGAACTATGGCTACACCTTC. It encodes CASSADRNYGYTF.